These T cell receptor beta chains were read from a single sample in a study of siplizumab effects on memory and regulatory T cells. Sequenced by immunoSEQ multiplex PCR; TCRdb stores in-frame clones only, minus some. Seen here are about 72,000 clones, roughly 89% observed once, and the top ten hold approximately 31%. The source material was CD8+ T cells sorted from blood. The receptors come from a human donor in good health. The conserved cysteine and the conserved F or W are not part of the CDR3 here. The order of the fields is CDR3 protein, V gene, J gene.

CDR3: ASSAETGGQETQY
V: TRBV9
J: TRBJ2-5

CDR3: ASTGGRTGDTGELF
V: TRBV21-1
J: TRBJ2-2

CDR3: ASSLASSGANVLT
V: TRBV5-5
J: TRBJ2-6

CDR3: ASNPLTSSYNEQF
V: TRBV5-4
J: TRBJ2-1

CDR3: ASSSSSGGAETQY
V: TRBV5-1
J: TRBJ2-5

CDR3: ASSSSSGSYEQY
V: TRBV5-1
J: TRBJ2-7

CDR3: ASSIVKNIQY
V: TRBV19
J: TRBJ2-4

CDR3: ASSLAYAEAYNEQF
V: TRBV7-6
J: TRBJ2-1

CDR3: ASSSRTDAFGNTIY
V: TRBV9
J: TRBJ1-3

CDR3: ASSIVPISYNEQF
V: TRBV19
J: TRBJ2-1

CDR3: ASSEAVEGPQPQH
V: TRBV6-1
J: TRBJ1-5

CDR3: ASSYSRGLTDTQY
V: TRBV6-5
J: TRBJ2-3

CDR3: ASSERVVGQGTDTQY
V: TRBV25-1
J: TRBJ2-3

CDR3: ASSYSGGEQF
V: TRBV6-5
J: TRBJ2-1

CDR3: ASSGTGDMNSPLH
V: TRBV27
J: TRBJ1-6

CDR3: SVEGLASYNEQF
V: TRBV29-1
J: TRBJ2-1

CDR3: ASSPRGQGAYEQY
V: TRBV4-1
J: TRBJ2-7

CDR3: ASSAGGQGAWRWWTEAF
V: TRBV19
J: TRBJ1-1

CDR3: ASSGVSGSSTDTQY
V: TRBV5-6
J: TRBJ2-3

CDR3: ASGDSDYEQY
V: TRBV7-9
J: TRBJ2-7

CDR3: ASSLPGTSV
V: TRBV6-6
J: TRBJ1-2

CDR3: ASSSGTLETQY
V: TRBV13
J: TRBJ2-5

CDR3: ASSTYPGQSSYEQY
V: TRBV5-4
J: TRBJ2-7

CDR3: ATHSGQATDTQY
V: TRBV19
J: TRBJ2-3

CDR3: ASSYPYETQY
V: TRBV6-6
J: TRBJ2-5

CDR3: ASTTGGSDTQY
V: TRBV27
J: TRBJ2-3

CDR3: ASSPAGFYEQY
V: TRBV7-9
J: TRBJ2-7

CDR3: ASRIGTGPNVLT
V: TRBV19
J: TRBJ2-6

CDR3: ASSHTVNTEAF
V: TRBV7-7
J: TRBJ1-1

CDR3: ASSIGQGSYGYT
V: TRBV19
J: TRBJ1-2

CDR3: ASSKSLVAKNIQY
V: TRBV21-1
J: TRBJ2-4

CDR3: ASSSVGTGSYEQY
V: TRBV5-5
J: TRBJ2-7

CDR3: SATSGGTDTQY
V: TRBV29-1
J: TRBJ2-3

CDR3: ASSVDSPGGEQY
V: TRBV9
J: TRBJ2-7

CDR3: ASSWSGGAYEQF
V: TRBV5-1
J: TRBJ2-1

CDR3: ATSLIKTGSEKLF
V: TRBV15
J: TRBJ1-4

CDR3: ASSPGTVMSTGNTIY
V: TRBV5-4
J: TRBJ1-3

CDR3: ASSIGRGNEQF
V: TRBV19
J: TRBJ2-1

CDR3: ATSRDRGVNTEAF
V: TRBV15
J: TRBJ1-1

CDR3: ASSLLGTSGSRELF
V: TRBV7-3
J: TRBJ2-2

CDR3: ASSFLAWSNEQF
V: TRBV27
J: TRBJ2-1

CDR3: ASRVNTEAF
V: TRBV4-1
J: TRBJ1-1

CDR3: ASSGTGQGRRWGTEAF
V: TRBV19
J: TRBJ1-1

CDR3: ASGSDPGLLNEQF
V: TRBV12-5
J: TRBJ2-1

CDR3: SARSIDTQY
V: TRBV20-1
J: TRBJ2-3

CDR3: ASSRQSPYEQY
V: TRBV7-9
J: TRBJ2-7

CDR3: ASSSGLAGTDTQY
V: TRBV7-3
J: TRBJ2-3

CDR3: SVLQSGNTIY
V: TRBV29-1
J: TRBJ1-3

CDR3: ASSLWTGELF
V: TRBV13
J: TRBJ2-2

CDR3: ASSSLMGLDNEQF
V: TRBV4-1
J: TRBJ2-1

CDR3: ASSTGQGTYNSPLH
V: TRBV7-8
J: TRBJ1-6

CDR3: ASSLVGFSGNTIY
V: TRBV5-6
J: TRBJ1-3

CDR3: ATQLLHEQY
V: TRBV6-1
J: TRBJ2-3

CDR3: ASGGSSYNEQF
V: TRBV19
J: TRBJ2-1

CDR3: ASSETDYQPQH
V: TRBV19
J: TRBJ1-5